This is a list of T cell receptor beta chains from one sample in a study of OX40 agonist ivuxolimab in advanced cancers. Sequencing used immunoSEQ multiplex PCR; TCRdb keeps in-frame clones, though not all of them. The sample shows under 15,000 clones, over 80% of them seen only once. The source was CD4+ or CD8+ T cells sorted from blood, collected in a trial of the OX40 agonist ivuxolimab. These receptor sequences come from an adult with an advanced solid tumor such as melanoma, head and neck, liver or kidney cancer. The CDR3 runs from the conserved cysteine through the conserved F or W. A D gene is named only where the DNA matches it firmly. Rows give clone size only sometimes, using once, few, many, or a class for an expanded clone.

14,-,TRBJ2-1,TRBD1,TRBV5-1,TGCGCCAGCAGCACAGGCGACAGGGGAAATGAGCAGTTCTTC,CASSTGDRGNEQFF
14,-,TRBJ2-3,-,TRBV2,TGTGCCAGCGGTTCAGTGAGCGGGACAGATACGCAGTATTTT,CASGSVSGTDTQYF
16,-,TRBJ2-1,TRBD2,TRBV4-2,TGTGCCAGCAGCCTCCCCGAAATAGCGGGAGACCATGAGCAGTTCTTC,CASSLPEIAGDHEQFF
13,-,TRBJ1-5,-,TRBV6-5,TGTGCCAGCAGTTACGGTCTCAATCAGCCCCAGCATTTT,CASSYGLNQPQHF
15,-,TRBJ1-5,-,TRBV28,TGTGCCAGCAGCCCCGAGGGGGGGGGCAATCAGCCCCAGCATTTT,CASSPEGGGNQPQHF
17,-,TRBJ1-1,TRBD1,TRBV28,TGTGCCAGCAGTTCCAGGGGGACAGGGGTCGTGAACACTGAAGCTTTCTTT,CASSSRGTGVVNTEAFF
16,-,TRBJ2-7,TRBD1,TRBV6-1,TGTGCCAGCAGTGAATGGATGAGGGGGCAACAATCCGAGCAGTACTTC,CASSEWMRGQQSEQYF
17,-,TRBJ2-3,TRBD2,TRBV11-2,TGTGCCAGCAGCTTCGGACTAGCGGGGAAGGGGACAGATACGCAGTATTTT,CASSFGLAGKGTDTQYF
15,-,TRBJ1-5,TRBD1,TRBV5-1,TGCGCCAGCAGCTCGACAGGGTCCTTAAATCAGCCCCAGCATTTT,CASSSTGSLNQPQHF
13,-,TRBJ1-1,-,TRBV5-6,TGTGCCAGCAGCCCCAGTTCGGGGACTGAAGCTTTCTTT,CASSPSSGTEAFF
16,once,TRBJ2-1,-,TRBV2,TGTGCCAGCAGTGAGGGGGGTTATGGCCCCTACAATGAGCAGTTCTTC,CASSEGGYGPYNEQFF
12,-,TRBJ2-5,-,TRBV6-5,TGTGCCAGCAGTTACGGCGGAGAGACCCAGTACTTC,CASSYGGETQYF
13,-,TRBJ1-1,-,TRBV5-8,TGTGCCAGCAGCCCCTCCAGGGCCACTGAAGCTTTCTTT,CASSPSRATEAFF
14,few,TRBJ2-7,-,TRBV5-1,TGCGCCAGCAGCTTGTGGGATAAGCCCTACGAGCAGTACTTC,CASSLWDKPYEQYF
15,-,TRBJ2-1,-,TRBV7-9,TGTGCCAGCAGCTTATCCCTTACAGGGCCCAATGAGCAGTTCTTC,CASSLSLTGPNEQFF
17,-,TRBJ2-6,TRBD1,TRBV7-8,TGTGCCAGCAGCGGACAGGGAAGATTCTCTGGGGCCAACGTCCTGACTTTC,CASSGQGRFSGANVLTF
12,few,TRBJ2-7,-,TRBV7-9,TGTGCCAGCAGCTTCGCGGCCTCCGAGCAGTACTTC,CASSFAASEQYF
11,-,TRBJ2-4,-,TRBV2,TGTGCCAGCGAGCAGGGTAACATTCAGTACTTC,CASEQGNIQYF
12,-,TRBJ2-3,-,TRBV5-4,TGTGCCAGCAGCATTAGCACAGATACGCAGTATTTT,CASSISTDTQYF
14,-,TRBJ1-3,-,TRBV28,TGTGCCAGCAGTTCGACAGGCTCTGGAAACACCATATATTTT,CASSSTGSGNTIYF
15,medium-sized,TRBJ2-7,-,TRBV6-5,TGTGCCAGCAGCTCCGGGCCTGGGGTTTCCTACGAGCAGTACTTC,CASSSGPGVSYEQYF
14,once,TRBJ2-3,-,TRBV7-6,TGTGCCAGCAGCTTGCGTATACCGCCAGATACGCAGTATTTT,CASSLRIPPDTQYF
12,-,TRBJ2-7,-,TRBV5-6,TGTGCCAGCAGCTTGGCCTCGGGAGAGCAGTACTTC,CASSLASGEQYF
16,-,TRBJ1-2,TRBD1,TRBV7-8,TGTGCCAGCAGCTTATCGGGACAGGAGGGGCCGCATGGCTACACCTTC,CASSLSGQEGPHGYTF
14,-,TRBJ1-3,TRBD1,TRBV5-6,TGTGCCAGCAGCGCCCCGGGACAGGGAAACACCATATATTTT,CASSAPGQGNTIYF
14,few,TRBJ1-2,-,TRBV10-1,TGCGCCAGAGGAAAGGAGTTTGAGTTGGGTCTTCGCCCTTTC,CARGKEFELGLRPF
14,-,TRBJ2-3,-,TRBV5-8,TGTGCCAGCAGCTACAGGGTTTCGACAGATACGCAGTATTTT,CASSYRVSTDTQYF
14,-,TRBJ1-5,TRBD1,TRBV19,TGTGCCAGTAGTATCGGGACAGGGAATCAGCCCCAGCATTTT,CASSIGTGNQPQHF
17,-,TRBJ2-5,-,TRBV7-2,TGTGCCAGCAGCGCCGACCTGTGGTCCTTAGGCCAAGAGACCCAGTACTTC,CASSADLWSLGQETQYF
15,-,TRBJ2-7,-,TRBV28,TGTGCCAGCAGTTTGGTGGCGGATACCCCCTACGAGCAGTACTTC,CASSLVADTPYEQYF
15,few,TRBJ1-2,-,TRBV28,TGTGCCAGCAGCCCTCTCGAACAGGCCGTTTATGGCTACACCTTC,CASSPLEQAVYGYTF
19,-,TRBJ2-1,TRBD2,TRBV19,TGTGCCAGTAGTACCCGGGTGGCTAGCGGGGGGTCTCCCTACAATGAGCAGTTCTTC,CASSTRVASGGSPYNEQFF
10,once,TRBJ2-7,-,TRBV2,TGTGCCAGCAGTGCGAGTGAGCAGTACTTC,CASSASEQYF
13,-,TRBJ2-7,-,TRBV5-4,TGTGCCAGCAGAGCCGACCGGGCCTACGAGCAGTACTTC,CASRADRAYEQYF
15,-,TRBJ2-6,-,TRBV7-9,TGTGCCAGCGTTGGAGGGGGCCCCCGGGCCAACGTCCTGACTTTC,CASVGGGPRANVLTF
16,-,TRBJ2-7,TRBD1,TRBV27,TGTGCCAGCAGCTACATTGGCGGACAGGGGTTTTACGAGCAGTACTTC,CASSYIGGQGFYEQYF
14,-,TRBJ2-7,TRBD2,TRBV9,TGTGCCAGCAGCGTATCCTCGGGGGGGAGGGAGCAGTACTTC,CASSVSSGGREQYF
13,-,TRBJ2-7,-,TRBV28,TGTGCCAGCAGTTTATTAGTTGGATACGAGCAGTACTTC,CASSLLVGYEQYF
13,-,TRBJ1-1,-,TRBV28,TGTGCCAGCAGAGACAGTTTGAACACTGAAGCTTTCTTT,CASRDSLNTEAFF
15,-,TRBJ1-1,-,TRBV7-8,TGTGCCAGCAGCTTTATCCCGGGACTGAACACTGAAGCTTTCTTT,CASSFIPGLNTEAFF
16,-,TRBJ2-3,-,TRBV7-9,TGTGCCAGCAGCCCCTCTAGTTGGGGGGGCACAGATACGCAGTATTTT,CASSPSSWGGTDTQYF